The clone carrying this T cell receptor (beta chain) appeared once. The method was immunoSEQ multiplex PCR; TCRdb's version includes in-frame clones alone and lacks a portion of them. The sample has about 380,000 clones, approximately 90% seen once. The germline V gene encodes CDR1 MNHEY and CDR2 SVGAGI. V was pared by 10 bases and J by 1 base, with 9 bases of the junction left unmatched. The CDR3 runs to 15 residues. The data were obtained in a study of blood T cell repertoires in COVID-19. Sequencing was carried out using PBMCs or T cells enriched from blood (not recorded which). The sequence was collected from a woman under 30 who had recovered from COVID-19. The chain carries TRBV6-5 and TRBJ2-5; TRBD2 matches 10 bases. CDR3 sequence reads: CATWRASGGQETQYF. The CDR3 nucleotides read TGTGCCACTTGGAGGGCTAGCGGGGGCCAAGAGACCCAGTACTTC.